This record concerns one T cell receptor (beta chain) sequence. What it recognizes is unknown. This specimen belongs to a study of cytomegalovirus exposure and HLA in healthy donors. General study points: Sequencing artifact likely explains a cluster of highly shared sequence variants. TRBV6-2, TRBV6-3 and some other V segments were excluded as indistinguishable. Under 20,000 TCR beta sequences were associated with HLA alleles at 0.05 false discovery rate in a later analysis. TCR beta chains associated with HLA were, in a later analysis, more clonally expanded than equally common others.

Use of 60 Vbeta and 13 Jbeta primers characterized the PCR. TCRdb keeps only in-frame clones here, not all; method: immunoSEQ multiplex PCR. This sample has about 160,000 clones, with 84% found just once. Germline assignment: CDR1 MNHEY and CDR2 SVGAGI. V dropped 6 bases and J dropped 6; count of bases not matched to a gene: 6. The CDR3 has 14 residues. The chain links TRBV6-5 to TRBJ1-5; 9 nucleotides match TRBD1. The sample comprised PBMCs. This clonotype originated in a man aged 18-30 years in good health and CMV-seronegative. In DNA, the CDR3 is TGTGCCAGCAGCCGGGACAGGGTTATTCAGCCCCAGCATTTT. It is translated as CASSRDRVIQPQHF.